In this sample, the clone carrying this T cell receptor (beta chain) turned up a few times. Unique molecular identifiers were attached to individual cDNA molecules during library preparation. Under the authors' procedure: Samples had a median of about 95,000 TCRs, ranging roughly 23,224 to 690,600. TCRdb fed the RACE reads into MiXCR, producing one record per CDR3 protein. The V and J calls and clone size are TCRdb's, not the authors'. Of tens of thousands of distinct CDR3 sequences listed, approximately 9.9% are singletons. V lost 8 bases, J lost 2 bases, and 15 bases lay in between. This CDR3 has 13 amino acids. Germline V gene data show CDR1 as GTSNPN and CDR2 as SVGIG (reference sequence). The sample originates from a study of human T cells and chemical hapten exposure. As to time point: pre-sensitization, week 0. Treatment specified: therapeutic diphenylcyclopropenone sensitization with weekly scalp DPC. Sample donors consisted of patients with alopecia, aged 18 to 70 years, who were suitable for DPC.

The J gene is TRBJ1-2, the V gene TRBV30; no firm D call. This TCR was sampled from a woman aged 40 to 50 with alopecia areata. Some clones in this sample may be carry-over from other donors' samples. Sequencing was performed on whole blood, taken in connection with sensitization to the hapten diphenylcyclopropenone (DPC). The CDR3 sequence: CALSQRANYGYTF. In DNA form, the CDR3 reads TGTGCCCTCTCCCAGCGAGCGAACTATGGCTACACCTTC.